This entry lists 21 T cell receptor beta chains sequenced from one sample in a study of T cells expressing NK-cell markers. No DNA is given; TCRdb re-called the 5' RACE reads and lists each CDR3 protein once. The listing records about 390,000 distinct CDR3 sequences. The sequenced sample consisted of blood T cells: a sorted CD56 or NKG2C T cell subset, CD4+ or CD8+ T cells, or bulk PBMC T cells (not recorded which). Every receptor here comes from a woman between 45 and 60 years old in good health.

The rearrangement links TRBV4-1 to TRBJ2-3; TCRdb gives TRBD2 as the D gene, but with no DNA this cannot be confirmed. Germline-derived CDR1 and CDR2 are MGHRA and YSYEKL. The CDR3 contains 15 residues. The CDR3 protein is CASSPTSAAGNTQYF.

The chain combines TRBV6-5 with TRBJ1-4; TCRdb returns TRBD1, unconfirmable since there is no DNA. CDR1 and CDR2 (germline): MNHEY, SVGAGI. This CDR3 has 15 amino acids. The chain's CDR3 is CASRPPTGGLEKLFF.

The chain recombines TRBV5-1 with TRBJ2-2; the D call of TRBD1 rests on TCRdb alone, since no DNA is present to check it. Germline V gene lookup returns CDR1 SGHRS and CDR2 YFSETQ. There are 14 residues in the CDR3. CDR3 in amino acids: CASSLDRAFGELFF.

The chain couples TRBV5-5 to TRBJ2-2. The CDR3 length is 14 residues. The germline V gene has CDR1 SGHKS and CDR2 YYEKEE (reference sequence). The CDR3 loop is CASSFTINTGELFF.

The rearrangement links TRBV10-3 to TRBJ2-4; TCRdb's D gene call, TRBD1, goes unchecked for lack of DNA. Germline assignment: CDR1 ENHRY and CDR2 SYGVKD. The CDR3 is 18 amino acids. CDR3 in amino acids: CAISDGVRFTGTKNIQYF.

The rearrangement joins TRBV12-3 or TRBV12-4 to TRBJ2-1; TCRdb outputs TRBD1, but without DNA this stays unchecked. CDR3 length equals 15 residues. Here the CDR3 reads CASTQPGTESNEQFF.

The V and J genes are TRBV20-1 and TRBJ1-6. The germline V gene has CDR1 DFQATT and CDR2 SNEGSKA (reference sequence). The CDR3 is 13 residues long. The CDR3 is CSAIKEIDSPLHF.

The chain recombines TRBV12-3 or TRBV12-4 with TRBJ2-2; as DNA is missing, the TRBD2 call by TCRdb cannot be tested. The CDR3 consists of 16 residues. The CDR3 loop reads CASSKNSGRRAGELFF.

The CDR3 protein is CASSFLRRGYVEQFF. The chain couples TRBV28 to TRBJ2-1; as DNA is missing, the TRBD2 call by TCRdb cannot be tested. The length of the CDR3 is 15 residues. CDR1 is MDHEN and CDR2 is SYDVKM in the germline V gene.

This sequence joins TRBV3-1 and TRBJ2-1; without DNA, the TCRdb call of TRBD1 cannot be checked. This CDR3 is 16 amino acids long. In germline, CDR1 is LGHDT, CDR2 YNNKEL (reference sequence). The CDR3 sequence: CASSQDGGQGFSEQFF.

The V gene is TRBV18, the J gene TRBJ2-5. CDR3 size: 15 residues. Germline V gene lookup returns CDR1 KGHSH and CDR2 LQKENI. This CDR3 is CASSPPGRNQETQYF.

V and J are TRBV10-3 and TRBJ2-1; TCRdb's assignment of TRBD2 cannot be checked, as there is no DNA. This CDR3 spans 15 amino acids. From germline, CDR1 is ENHRY and CDR2 SYGVKD. The CDR3 spells CAISEPGVGHNEQFF.

The chain recombines TRBV29-1 with TRBJ1-2; TCRdb's assignment of TRBD1 cannot be checked, as there is no DNA. This CDR3 comprises 14 residues. CDR1 is SQVTM and CDR2 is ANQGSEA in the germline V gene. The CDR3: CSSTPDRGLYGYTF.

The CDR3 spells CASRYRGPQAEQFF. This chain uses TRBV5-1 with TRBJ2-1; TCRdb outputs TRBD1, but without DNA this stays unchecked. This CDR3 has 14 residues. The germline CDR1 and CDR2 sequences are SGHRS and YFSETQ.

This chain joins TRBV6-5 and TRBJ2-7. The germline gives CDR1 MNHEY, CDR2 SVGAGI. The CDR3 runs 14 residues. CDR3 residues: CASRVDHRSYEQYF.

The J gene is TRBJ1-1, the V gene TRBV27; there is no DNA to check the TCRdb D call of TRBD1. Per the germline V gene, CDR1 is MNHEY and CDR2 is SMNVEV (reference sequence). This CDR3 region has 14 residues. The CDR3 is CASSSQGLGTEAFF.

The chain's CDR3 is CASSEVAGVDTQYF. This chain connects TRBV9 to TRBJ2-3; as DNA is missing, the TRBD2 call by TCRdb cannot be tested. Germline-derived CDR1 and CDR2 are SGDLS and YYNGEE. This CDR3 is 14 amino acids long. The full variable domain, with the rest looked up from reference TRBV9 and TRBJ2-3, is DSGVTQTPKHLITATGQRVTLRCSPRSGDLSVYWYQQSLDQGLQFLIQYYNGEERAKGNILERFSAQQFPDLHSELNLSSLELGDSALYFCASSEVAGVDTQYFGPGTRLTVL.

The chain is built from TRBV12-3 or TRBV12-4 and TRBJ2-1; TCRdb returns TRBD2, unconfirmable since there is no DNA. The length of the CDR3 is 13 residues. CDR3 in amino acids: CASSLAGRDEQFF.

V gene TRBV5-1 combines with J gene TRBJ2-3; TCRdb names TRBD1, which stays unverified in the absence of DNA. Germline V gene data show CDR1 as SGHRS and CDR2 as YFSETQ. This CDR3 contains 14 residues. CDR3 in amino acids: CASRGTAAADTQYF.

The chain uses TRBV19 and TRBJ2-3; the D gene TCRdb calls, TRBD2, cannot be checked with no DNA. CDR1 and CDR2 (germline): LNHDA, SQIVND (reference sequence). The CDR3 spans 13 residues. The CDR3 protein is CASTSGSTDTQYF.

The chain couples TRBV5-1 to TRBJ2-1. Per germline, CDR1 SGHRS and CDR2 YFSETQ. The CDR3 runs to 15 residues. CDR3: CASRLTGKSNNEQFF.